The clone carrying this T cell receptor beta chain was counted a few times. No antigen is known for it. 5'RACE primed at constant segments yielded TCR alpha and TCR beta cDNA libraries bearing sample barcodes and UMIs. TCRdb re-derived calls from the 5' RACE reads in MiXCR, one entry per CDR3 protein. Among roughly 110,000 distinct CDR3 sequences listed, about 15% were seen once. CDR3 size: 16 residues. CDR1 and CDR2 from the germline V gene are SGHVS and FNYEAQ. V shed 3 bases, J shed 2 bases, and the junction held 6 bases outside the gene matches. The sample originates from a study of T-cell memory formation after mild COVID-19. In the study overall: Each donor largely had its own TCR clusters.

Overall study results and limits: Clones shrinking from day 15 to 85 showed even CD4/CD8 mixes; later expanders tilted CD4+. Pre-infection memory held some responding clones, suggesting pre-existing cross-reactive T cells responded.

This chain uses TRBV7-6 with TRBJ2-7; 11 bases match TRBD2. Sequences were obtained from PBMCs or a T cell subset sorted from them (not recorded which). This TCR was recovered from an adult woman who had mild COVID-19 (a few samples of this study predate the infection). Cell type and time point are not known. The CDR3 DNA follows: TGTGCCAGCAGCTTCACCGGGACTAGCGGTACCTACGAGCAGTACTTC. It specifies CASSFTGTSGTYEQYF.